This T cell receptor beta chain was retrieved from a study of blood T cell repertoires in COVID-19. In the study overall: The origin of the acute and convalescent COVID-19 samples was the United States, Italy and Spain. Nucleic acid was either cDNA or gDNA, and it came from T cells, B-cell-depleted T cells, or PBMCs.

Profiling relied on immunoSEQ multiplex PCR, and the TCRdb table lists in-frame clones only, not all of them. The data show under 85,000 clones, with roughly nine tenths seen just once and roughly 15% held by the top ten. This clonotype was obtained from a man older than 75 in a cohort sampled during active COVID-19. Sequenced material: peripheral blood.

As DNA, the CDR3 is TGTGCCACCAGCAGACCTAGCGGGGGGAAGATTGAGCAGTTCTTC. This translates into CATSRPSGGKIEQFF. The V and J genes are TRBV15 and TRBJ2-1, with 11 bases lining up with TRBD2. The V gene end was trimmed by 2 bases and the J gene end by 9 bases; junction bases not matched to a gene: 6. CDR3 length equals 15 residues. CDR1 and CDR2 (germline): LNHNV, YYDKDF (reference sequence).